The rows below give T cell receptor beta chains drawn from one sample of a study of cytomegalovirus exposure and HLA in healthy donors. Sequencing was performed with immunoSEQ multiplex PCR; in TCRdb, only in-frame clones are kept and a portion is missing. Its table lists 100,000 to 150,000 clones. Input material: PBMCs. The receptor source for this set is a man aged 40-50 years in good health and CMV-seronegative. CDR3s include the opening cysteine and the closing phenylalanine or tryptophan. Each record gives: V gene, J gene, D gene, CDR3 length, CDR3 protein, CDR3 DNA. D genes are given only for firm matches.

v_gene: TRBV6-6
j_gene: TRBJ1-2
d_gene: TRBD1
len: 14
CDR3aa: CASTSFGTGDGYTF
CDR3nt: TGTGCCAGCACTTCCTTCGGGACAGGGGACGGCTACACCTTC

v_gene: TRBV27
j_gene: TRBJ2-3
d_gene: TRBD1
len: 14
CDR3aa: CASSLDRAADTQYF
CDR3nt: TGTGCCAGCAGTCTGGACAGGGCCGCAGATACGCAGTATTTT

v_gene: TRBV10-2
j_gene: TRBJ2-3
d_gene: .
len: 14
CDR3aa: CASSELSRADTQYF
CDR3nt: TGCGCCAGCAGTGAGCTCTCACGGGCAGATACGCAGTATTTT

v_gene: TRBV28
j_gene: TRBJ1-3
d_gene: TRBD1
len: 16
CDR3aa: CASSTTGGYSGNTIYF
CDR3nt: TGTGCCAGCAGCACGACAGGGGGGTACTCTGGAAACACCATATATTTT

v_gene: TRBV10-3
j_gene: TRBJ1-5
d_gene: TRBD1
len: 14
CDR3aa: CAISEDRANQPQHF
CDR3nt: TGTGCCATCAGTGAGGACAGGGCGAATCAGCCCCAGCATTTT

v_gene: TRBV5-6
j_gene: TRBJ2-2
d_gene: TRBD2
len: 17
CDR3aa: CASSLGSGSRGTGELFF
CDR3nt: TGTGCCAGCAGCCTTGGTAGCGGGAGCCGGGGCACCGGGGAGCTGTTTTTT

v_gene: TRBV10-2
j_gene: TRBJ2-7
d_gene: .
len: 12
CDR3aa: CASSAGRNEQYF
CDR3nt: TGCGCCAGCAGCGCGGGGCGAAACGAGCAGTACTTC

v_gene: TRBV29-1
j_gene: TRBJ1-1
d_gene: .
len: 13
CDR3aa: CSVEARYERGAFF
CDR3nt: TGCAGCGTTGAAGCGCGTTATGAGCGGGGGGCTTTCTTT

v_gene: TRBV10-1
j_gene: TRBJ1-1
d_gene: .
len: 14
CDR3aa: CASRPEGLGTEAFF
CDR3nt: TGCGCCAGCCGACCGGAGGGGCTCGGCACTGAAGCTTTCTTT

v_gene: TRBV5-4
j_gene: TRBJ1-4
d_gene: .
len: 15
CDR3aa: CASSPGGGANEKLFF
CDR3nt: TGTGCCAGCAGCCCTGGGGGGGGAGCTAATGAAAAACTGTTTTTT

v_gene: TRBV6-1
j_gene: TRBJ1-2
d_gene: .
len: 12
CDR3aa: CASKGHPPGYTF
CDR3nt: TGTGCCAGCAAGGGACATCCCCCCGGCTACACCTTC

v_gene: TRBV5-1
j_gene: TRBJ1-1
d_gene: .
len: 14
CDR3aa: CASRREGVGTEAFF
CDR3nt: TGCGCCAGCAGACGGGAGGGGGTGGGCACTGAAGCTTTCTTT

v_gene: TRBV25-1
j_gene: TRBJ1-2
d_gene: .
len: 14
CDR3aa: CASSDPGFFYGYTF
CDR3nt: TGTGCCAGCAGTGATCCGGGGTTTTTCTATGGCTACACCTTC

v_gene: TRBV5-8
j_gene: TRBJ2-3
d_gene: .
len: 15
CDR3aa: CASSLALPLGDTQYF
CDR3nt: TGTGCCAGCAGCTTGGCCCTCCCCCTCGGGGATACGCAGTATTTT

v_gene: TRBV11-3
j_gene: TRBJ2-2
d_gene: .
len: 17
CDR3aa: CASSYFTGGANTGELFF
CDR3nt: TGTGCCAGCAGTTACTTTACCGGCGGTGCGAACACCGGGGAGCTGTTTTTT

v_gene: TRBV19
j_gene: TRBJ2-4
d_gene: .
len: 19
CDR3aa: CASSKPLPDRIVAKNIQYF
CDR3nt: TGTGCCAGTAGCAAACCACTACCCGACAGGATAGTAGCCAAAAACATCCAGTACTTC

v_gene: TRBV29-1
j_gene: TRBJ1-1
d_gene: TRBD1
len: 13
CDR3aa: CSVGTGGNTEAFF
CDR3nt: TGCAGCGTTGGAACAGGGGGGAACACTGAAGCTTTCTTT

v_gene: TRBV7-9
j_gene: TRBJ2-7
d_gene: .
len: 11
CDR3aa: CASSINYEQYF
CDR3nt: TGTGCCAGCAGCATTAACTACGAGCAGTACTTC

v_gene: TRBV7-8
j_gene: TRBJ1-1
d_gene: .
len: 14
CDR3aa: CASTADPRGTEAFF
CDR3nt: TGTGCCAGCACCGCGGACCCCCGGGGCACTGAAGCTTTCTTT

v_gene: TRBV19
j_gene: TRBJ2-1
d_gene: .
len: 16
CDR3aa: CASSFQRASEYNEQFF
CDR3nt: TGTGCCAGTAGTTTCCAGCGGGCGTCCGAATACAATGAGCAGTTCTTC

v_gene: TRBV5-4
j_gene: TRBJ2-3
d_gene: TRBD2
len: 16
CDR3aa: CASSLYSGGDPDTQYF
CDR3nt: TGTGCCAGCAGCTTGTATTCGGGAGGGGATCCAGATACGCAGTATTTT

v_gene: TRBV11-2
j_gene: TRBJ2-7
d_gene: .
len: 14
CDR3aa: CASSYSYPTYEQYF
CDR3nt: TGTGCCAGCAGCTATTCCTACCCGACCTACGAGCAGTACTTC

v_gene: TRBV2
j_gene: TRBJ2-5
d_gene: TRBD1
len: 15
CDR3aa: CASTGTGGFQETQYF
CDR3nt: TGTGCCAGCACTGGGACAGGAGGATTTCAAGAGACCCAGTACTTC

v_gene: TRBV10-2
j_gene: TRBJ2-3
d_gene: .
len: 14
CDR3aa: CASSGQGSTDTQYF
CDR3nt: TGCGCCAGCAGTGGGCAGGGAAGCACAGATACGCAGTATTTT

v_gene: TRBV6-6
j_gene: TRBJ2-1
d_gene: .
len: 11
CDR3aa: CASSGGREQFF
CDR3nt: TGTGCCAGCAGTGGAGGGCGAGAGCAGTTCTTC

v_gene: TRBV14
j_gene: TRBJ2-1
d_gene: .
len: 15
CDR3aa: CASSQATAGYNEQFF
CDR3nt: TGTGCCAGCAGCCAAGCGACTGCAGGGTACAATGAGCAGTTCTTC

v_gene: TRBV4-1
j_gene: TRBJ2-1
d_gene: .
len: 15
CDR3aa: CASTLTAVRYNEQFF
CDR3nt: TGCGCCAGCACCCTCACCGCTGTGAGGTACAATGAGCAGTTCTTC

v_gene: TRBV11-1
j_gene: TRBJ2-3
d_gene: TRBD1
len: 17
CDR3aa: CASSPALTGALADTQYF
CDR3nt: TGTGCCAGCAGCCCCGCCCTCACAGGGGCGTTGGCAGATACGCAGTATTTT

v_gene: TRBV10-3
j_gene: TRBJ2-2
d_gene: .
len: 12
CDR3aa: CAIEGNTGELFF
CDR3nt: TGTGCCATCGAGGGTAACACCGGGGAGCTGTTTTTT

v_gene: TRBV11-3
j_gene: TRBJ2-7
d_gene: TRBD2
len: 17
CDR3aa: CASSFEGFGAGGGEQYF
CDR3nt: TGTGCCAGCAGCTTTGAAGGCTTTGGAGCGGGAGGAGGAGAGCAGTACTTC

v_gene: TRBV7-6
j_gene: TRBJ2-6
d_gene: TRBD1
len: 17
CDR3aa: CASSSPDRGPRANVLTF
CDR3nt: TGTGCCAGCAGCTCGCCGGACAGGGGCCCCCGGGCCAACGTCCTGACTTTC

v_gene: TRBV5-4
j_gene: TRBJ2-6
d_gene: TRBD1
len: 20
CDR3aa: CASSLGQGQGDRSGANVLTF
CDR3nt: TGTGCCAGCAGCTTGGGTCAGGGACAGGGGGACCGGTCTGGGGCCAACGTCCTGACTTTC

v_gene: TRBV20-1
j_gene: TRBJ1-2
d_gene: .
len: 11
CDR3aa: CSARAPGGYTF
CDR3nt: TGCAGTGCTAGAGCCCCAGGTGGCTACACCTTC

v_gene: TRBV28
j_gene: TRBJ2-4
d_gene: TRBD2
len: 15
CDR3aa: CASSLEGRGQNIQYF
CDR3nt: TGTGCCAGCAGTTTGGAGGGGAGGGGTCAAAACATTCAGTACTTC

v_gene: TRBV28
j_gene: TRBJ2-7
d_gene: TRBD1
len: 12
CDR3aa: CASSRTGYEQYF
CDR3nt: TGTGCCAGCAGCCGGACAGGGTACGAGCAGTACTTC

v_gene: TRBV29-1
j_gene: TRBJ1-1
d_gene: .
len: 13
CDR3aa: CSVRQDGNTEAFF
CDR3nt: TGCAGCGTTCGACAGGACGGAAACACTGAAGCTTTCTTT

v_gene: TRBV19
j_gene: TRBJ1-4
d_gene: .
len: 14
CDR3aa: CASSTTGVYEKLFF
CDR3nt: TGTGCCAGTAGTACCACGGGAGTCTATGAAAAACTGTTTTTT

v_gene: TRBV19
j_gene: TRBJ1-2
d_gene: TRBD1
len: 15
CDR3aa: CASSPDRDRGSGYTF
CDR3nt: TGTGCCAGTAGTCCGGACCGGGACAGGGGGTCTGGCTACACCTTC

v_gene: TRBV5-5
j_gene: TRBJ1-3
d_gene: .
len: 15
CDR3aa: CASSLKQGTGNTIYF
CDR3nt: TGTGCCAGCAGCTTGAAGCAGGGGACTGGAAACACCATATATTTT

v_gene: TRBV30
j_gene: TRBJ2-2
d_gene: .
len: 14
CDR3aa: CAWSVFRNTGELFF
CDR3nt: TGTGCCTGGAGTGTATTCCGGAACACCGGGGAGCTGTTTTTT

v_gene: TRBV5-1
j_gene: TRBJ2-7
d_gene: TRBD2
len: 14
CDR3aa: CASSSGLAPYEQYF
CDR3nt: TGCGCCAGCAGCTCCGGACTAGCCCCCTACGAGCAGTACTTC

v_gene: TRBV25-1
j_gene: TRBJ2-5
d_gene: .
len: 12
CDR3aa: CASRGGQETQYF
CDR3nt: TGTGCCAGCAGAGGCGGGCAAGAGACCCAGTACTTC

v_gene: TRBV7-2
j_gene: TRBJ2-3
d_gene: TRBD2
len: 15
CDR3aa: CASSPDGAGGDTQYF
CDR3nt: TGTGCCAGCAGTCCTGACGGGGCGGGAGGAGATACGCAGTATTTT

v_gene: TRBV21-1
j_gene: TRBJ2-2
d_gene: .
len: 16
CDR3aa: CASSKVGRANTGELFF
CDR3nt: TGTGCCAGCAGCAAAGTCGGCAGGGCGAACACCGGGGAGCTGTTTTTT

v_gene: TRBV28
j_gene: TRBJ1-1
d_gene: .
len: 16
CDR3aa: CASTLSTGIMNTEAFF
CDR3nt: TGTGCCAGCACCCTCTCGACGGGAATCATGAACACTGAAGCTTTCTTT

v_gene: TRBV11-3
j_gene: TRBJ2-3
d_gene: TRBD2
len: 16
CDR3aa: CASSFLLAGGTDTQYF
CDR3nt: TGTGCCAGCAGCTTCCTACTAGCGGGAGGCACAGATACGCAGTATTTT

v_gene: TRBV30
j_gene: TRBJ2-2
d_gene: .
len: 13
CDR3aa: CAWSVAGTGELFF
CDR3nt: TGTGCCTGGAGTGTCGCAGGGACCGGGGAGCTGTTTTTT

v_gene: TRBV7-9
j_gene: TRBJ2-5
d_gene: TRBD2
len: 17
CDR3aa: CASSFTRLAGGQETQYF
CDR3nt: TGTGCCAGCAGCTTCACCCGACTAGCGGGAGGTCAAGAGACCCAGTACTTC

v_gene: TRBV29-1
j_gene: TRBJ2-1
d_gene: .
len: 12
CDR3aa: CSVDLRYNEQFF
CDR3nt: TGCAGCGTTGATCTGCGCTACAATGAGCAGTTCTTC

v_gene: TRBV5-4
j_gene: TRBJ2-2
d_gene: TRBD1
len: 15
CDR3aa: CASSLKDRVIGELFF
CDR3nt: TGTGCCAGCAGCTTAAAGGACAGGGTGATCGGGGAGCTGTTTTTT

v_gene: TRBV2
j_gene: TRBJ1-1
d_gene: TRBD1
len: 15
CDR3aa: CASTTTGVGSTEAFF
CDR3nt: TGTGCCAGCACCACAACAGGGGTTGGGAGCACTGAAGCTTTCTTT

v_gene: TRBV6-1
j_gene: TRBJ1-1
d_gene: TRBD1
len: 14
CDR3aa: CASSERGQGAEAFF
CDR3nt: TGTGCCAGCAGTGAAAGGGGGCAAGGGGCTGAAGCTTTCTTT

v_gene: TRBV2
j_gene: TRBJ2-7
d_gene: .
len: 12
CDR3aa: CASSIAPGEQYF
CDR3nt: TGTGCCAGCAGCATCGCCCCGGGGGAGCAGTACTTC